Listed here is a single T cell receptor (beta chain). Investigators isolated RNA and reverse transcribed it into cDNA to act as the sequencing template. The data were produced by immunoSEQ multiplex PCR, yet TCRdb's version contains in-frame clones alone and is incomplete. The profile covers some 98,000 clones, with approximately 66% appearing a single time and about 16% taken by the ten largest. This entry belongs to a study of CD8+ T cells in alopecia areata. The germline V gene has CDR1 GTSNPN and CDR2 SVGIG (reference sequence). The CDR3 totals 15 residues. V was cut by 0 bases and J by 8 bases, with 16 bases left in between. The treatment here: oral pan-JAK inhibitor, 5-10 mg twice daily.

The origin of this receptor is a human donor with alopecia areata. This chain connects TRBV30 to TRBJ1-4, with a tentative D call TRBD1 (6 bases). The sequencing used CD8+ T cells sorted from blood, collected at week 4, from a patient treated with tofacitinib. This CDR3 is CAWSVGWGAGEKLFF. Written as DNA, the CDR3 is TGTGCCTGGAGTGTAGGGTGGGGGGCCGGAGAAAAACTGTTTTTT. Combining the CDR3 with reference TRBV30 and TRBJ1-4 gives the whole variable domain SQTIHQWPATLVQPVGSPLSLECTVEGTSNPNLYWYRQAAGRGLQLLFYSVGIGQISSEVPQNLSASRPQDRQFILSSKKLLLSDSGFYLCAWSVGWGAGEKLFFGSGTQLSVL.